These 7 T cell receptor beta chains came from one sample sequenced in a study (dated by TCRdb to between 2014 and 2017). The library was prepared using 5' RACE. The listed sequencing device is Illumina MiSeq. TCRdb's own reprocessing of the public reads used fastp at Q25 and MiXCR and kept productive beta chains. Rows merge per CDR3 protein into single entries with the most common DNA and genes. A total of under 15,000 distinct CDR3 sequences appear in this sample, about 22% of them only once. 3% of the sample is taken by the ten largest. The sequenced material came from naive CD4+ T cells sorted from blood. What this sample's cell subset or site label stands for: naive CD4+ T cells, CD4+CD45RA+CD25-. These receptor sequences come from a female donor with breast cancer.

This clonotype is deemed medium-sized. The chain links TRBV12-3 or TRBV12-4 to TRBJ2-7; D is uncertain. This CDR3 contains 14 residues. The germline V and J ends were trimmed by 2 bases and 6 bases, with 14 bases remaining between them. The CDR3 nucleotides are TGTGCCAGCAGTTTAACGGGCCCCTCCGCCGAGCAGTACTTC. Translating gives CASSLTGPSAEQYF.

In this sample, this clonotype is medium-sized. This chain joins TRBV6-5 and TRBJ2-2, with D tentatively TRBD1 or TRBD2 (6 bases each). V lost 6 bases and J 5 bases, leaving 13 bases between the germline ends. CDR3 length equals 14 residues. Per germline, CDR1 MNHEY and CDR2 SVGAGI. CDR3 DNA sequence: TGTGCCAGCAGATCGGGGGCAGGAACCGGGGAGCTGTTTTTT. Amino acids: CASRSGAGTGELFF.

The chain uses TRBV20-1 and TRBJ1-2; a weak D match, TRBD1 (6 bases). Trimming stripped 7 bases from V and 6 bases from J, with 18 bases between. Germline CDR1 reads DFQATT; CDR2 reads SNEGSKA (reference sequence). The CDR3 contains 13 residues. The CDR3 is CSVGGHSGHGYTF. CDR3 DNA: TGCAGTGTAGGGGGACACTCAGGCCATGGCTACACCTTC.

This clonotype has at least ten counts. The gene calls are TRBV20-1 and TRBJ2-3; no definite D call. Trimming took off 1 base at V and 3 bases at J, with 14 bases between the two ends. Looked up from germline, CDR1 is DFQATT and CDR2 is SNEGSKA (reference sequence). The CDR3 loop spans 15 amino acids. The CDR3 is CSARVGLSLTDTQYF. DNA for the CDR3: TGCAGTGCTAGAGTTGGGCTTAGTCTTACAGATACGCAGTATTTT.

In this sample, this clonotype turned up many times. The chain joins TRBV15 to TRBJ2-5; the match to TRBD2 covers 11 bases. Germline CDR1 is LNHNV and CDR2 is YYDKDF (reference sequence). The CDR3 totals 16 residues. V gave up 4 bases and J gave up 2 bases; unmatched junction bases: 6. This CDR3 is CATSTSLAGGQETQYF. For the CDR3, the DNA is TGTGCCACCAGCACATCCTTAGCGGGAGGGCAAGAGACCCAGTACTTC.

This clonotype is labeled as medium-sized (0.01 to 0.1%). V and J are TRBV6-5 and TRBJ1-2; D is uncertain. The germline V gene encodes CDR1 MNHEY and CDR2 SVGAGI. V lost 4 bases and J 4 bases, leaving 13 bases between the germline ends. The CDR3 consists of 14 residues. This CDR3 reads CASSSRSRSYGYTF. The CDR3 coding sequence is TGTGCCAGCAGTTCCCGGTCCAGATCCTATGGCTACACCTTC.

J is TRBJ1-4 and V is TRBV4-2; D is uncertain. Germline V gene sequence: CDR1 LGHNA, CDR2 YNFKEQ. The CDR3 runs 17 residues. V was trimmed by 1 base and J by 5 bases, leaving 17 bases between them. The CDR3 DNA sequence: TGTGCCAGCAGCCAAGTTCTCCTCCCGTGGCGGAATGAAAAACTGTTTTTT. Protein sequence: CASSQVLLPWRNEKLFF.